Included here is one T cell receptor beta chain sequence, with context. Other nucleotide sequences from this sample produce the same CDR3. The CDR3 is 16 residues long. Germline lookup yields CDR1 SGHRS and CDR2 YFSETQ. The ends were cut back, 0 bases at V and 0 bases at J, with 9 bases in the middle. These data belong to a study of cytomegalovirus exposure and HLA in healthy donors. It was with 60 Vbeta and 13 Jbeta primers that the PCR ran. Data came from immunoSEQ multiplex PCR; TCRdb stores just in-frame clones and leaves some out. Found here are about 160,000 clones; the top ten clones hold around 1.6%.

The sequencing sample was made of PBMCs. This TCR was sampled from a woman aged 45-59 years in good health and CMV-seronegative. The V gene is TRBV5-1, the J gene TRBJ2-2, with D maybe TRBD1 (6 bases). CDR3 in amino acids: CASSLAQGTNTGELFF. Here the CDR3 DNA reads TGCGCCAGCAGCTTGGCACAGGGTACGAACACCGGGGAGCTGTTTTTT.